Below are 15 T cell receptor beta chains sequenced from a single sample in a study of blood T cell repertoires in COVID-19. The protocol was immunoSEQ multiplex PCR, while the TCRdb copy is restricted to in-frame clones and leaves out a portion. The sample has about 62,000 clones, around 84% seen once. Sequencing was performed on peripheral blood. Every receptor here comes from a man in his 70s with acute or convalescent COVID-19.

The chain links TRBV3-1 (or the pseudogene TRBV3-2) to TRBJ2-5; 9 positions match TRBD1. The germline gives CDR1 LGHDT, CDR2 YNNKEL (reference sequence). V lost 1 base and J lost 2; bases outside the gene matches: 8. The CDR3 consists of 17 residues. The CDR3 loop is CASSQGIIGTGQETQYF. Written as DNA, the CDR3 is TGTGCCAGCAGCCAAGGAATCATCGGGACAGGGCAAGAGACCCAGTACTTC.

The genes are TRBV5-6 and TRBJ1-2; 7 nucleotides agree with TRBD1. CDR1 is SGHDT, CDR2 YYEEEE, per germline. The V gene end was trimmed by 4 bases and the J gene end by 2 bases; junction bases not matched to a gene: 2. The CDR3 runs 13 residues. CDR3 in amino acids: CASSTGQNYGYTF. In DNA form, the CDR3 reads TGTGCCAGCAGCACGGGACAGAACTATGGCTACACCTTC.

This clone is a singleton in its sample. The chain links TRBV24-1 to TRBJ1-5; maybe TRBD1 (5 bases). This CDR3 comprises 14 residues. Per germline, CDR1 KGHDR and CDR2 SFDVKD. V lost 9 bases, J lost 6 bases, and 17 bases lay in between. Written as DNA, the CDR3 is TGTGCCACCGCGGGGCAGGTAAACGGTCAGCCCCAGCATTTT. Its translation: CATAGQVNGQPQHF.

This clone was seen just once. The chain couples TRBV3-1 (or the pseudogene TRBV3-2) to TRBJ1-5; TRBD1 matches 9 bases. Germline CDR1 reads LGHDT; CDR2 reads YNNKEL (reference sequence). CDR3 length: 14 residues. Trimming at V came to 3 bases and at J to 4 bases, leaving 1 base not matched to a gene. CDR3 DNA: TGTGCCAGCAGCCAGGGGACAGGGAATCAGCCCCAGCATTTT. Translating gives CASSQGTGNQPQHF.

This chain uses TRBV13 with TRBJ2-3, with 7 positions matching TRBD2. In germline, CDR1 is PRHDT, CDR2 FYEKMQ (reference sequence). This CDR3 has 15 residues. The ends lost 8 bases at V and 4 bases at J; junction bases unmatched: 12. For the CDR3, the DNA is TGTGCCAGCCGAATGGCGGGGGAGCATCCAGATACGCAGTATTTT. Protein sequence: CASRMAGEHPDTQYF.

The chain recombines TRBV5-1 with TRBJ1-1; D is uncertain. This CDR3 has 15 amino acids. Germline loops: CDR1 SGHRS, CDR2 YFSETQ. Trimming stripped 4 bases from V and 1 base from J, with 14 bases between. DNA for the CDR3: TGCGCCAGCAGCGTATTTGGCAGTCCGAACACTGAAGCTTTCTTT. Amino acid sequence: CASSVFGSPNTEAFF.

This chain links TRBV7-9 with TRBJ2-7, with 9 bases matching TRBD2. V was pared by 4 bases and J by 10 bases, with 17 bases of the junction left unmatched. Germline-derived CDR1 and CDR2 are SEHNR and FQNEAQ (reference sequence). The CDR3 has 16 amino acids. DNA of the CDR3: TGTGCCAGCAGCTATGACTCCGGGACTAGCAGCAGTTCTCAGTACTTC. Translating it yields CASSYDSGTSSSSQYF. Full variable domain (outside the CDR3, taken from reference TRBV7-9 and TRBJ2-7): DTGVSQNPRHKITKRGQNVTFRCDPISEHNRLYWYRQTLGQGPEFLTYFQNEAQLEKSRLLSDRFSAERPKGSFSTLEIQRTEQGDSAMYLCASSYDSGTSSSSQYFGPGTRLTVT.

V is TRBV18 and J is TRBJ2-1; 10 nucleotides line up with TRBD2. Germline V gene lookup returns CDR1 KGHSH and CDR2 LQKENI. The V gene end was trimmed by 6 bases and the J gene end by 7 bases; junction bases not matched to a gene: 12. The CDR3 totals 16 residues. CDR3 in DNA: TGTGCCAGCTCCCCGACCGGAGCGGGAGGGCGTAATGAGCAGTTCTTC. Translating gives CASSPTGAGGRNEQFF.

The V call is TRBV20-1, the J call TRBJ2-1; no firm D call. The CDR3 runs to 13 residues. Looked up from germline, CDR1 is DFQATT and CDR2 is SNEGSKA (reference sequence). Deletions cut 3 bases from V and 5 bases from J, with 11 bases between. DNA for the CDR3: TGCAGTGCTAGTAAGCTAGTTAACAATGAGCAGTTCTTC. The encoded protein is CSASKLVNNEQFF.

V and J are TRBV10-3 and TRBJ1-5; 7 nucleotides match TRBD1. CDR1 ENHRY and CDR2 SYGVKD come from the germline V gene. The CDR3 is 15 amino acids. With 6 bases clipped from V and 1 base from J, the junction kept 6 bases outside the gene matches. CDR3 loop: CAIRSGGSSNQPQHF. In DNA, the CDR3 is TGTGCCATCAGGTCAGGGGGATCGAGCAATCAGCCCCAGCATTTT.

This clone showed up just once. The rearrangement links TRBV3-1 (or the pseudogene TRBV3-2) to TRBJ2-1, with D maybe TRBD2 (6 bases). Germline V CDR1 and CDR2: LGHDT, YNNKEL (reference sequence). Trimming removed 3 bases from V and 14 bases from J, with 29 bases in between. The CDR3 covers 17 residues. CDR3 in DNA: TGTGCCAGCAGCCACCCACCCCGGGACTCTGAGTATTCTCGGGAGTTCTTC. Protein sequence: CASSHPPRDSEYSREFF.

Only a few counts were recorded for this clone. This sequence joins TRBV29-1 and TRBJ1-2, with a tentative D call TRBD1 (6 bases). CDR1 SQVTM and CDR2 ANQGSEA come from the germline V gene. V lost 1 base and J lost 2, with 11 bases in between. The CDR3 has 14 residues. The CDR3 DNA sequence: TGCAGCGTTGAAGCGCATACAGGGAACTATGGCTACACCTTC. It encodes CSVEAHTGNYGYTF.

The chain uses TRBV7-3 and TRBJ2-1; 9 bases match TRBD2. CDR3 size: 16 residues. Germline lookup yields CDR1 SGHTA and CDR2 FQGTGA. V dropped 5 bases and J dropped 10; count of bases not matched to a gene: 15. The CDR3 DNA reads as TGTGCCAGCAGCGAGAGGGCGGGAGGGCCAGTAAGGGAGCAGTTCTTC. Translated: CASSERAGGPVREQFF.

This clone was counted only a few times. This chain joins TRBV5-4 and TRBJ2-7; 8 positions agree with TRBD2. V gave up 2 bases and J gave up 1 base; unmatched junction bases: 11. Looked up from germline, CDR1 is SGHNT and CDR2 is YYREEE (reference sequence). The CDR3 covers 17 residues. The CDR3 DNA reads TGTGCCAGCAGCTTCTCCGCCTCTAGCGGGTCATCCTACGAGCAGTACTTC. Amino acid sequence: CASSFSASSGSSYEQYF. The whole variable domain, remainder taken from reference TRBV5-4 and TRBJ2-7, is ETGVTQSPTHLIKTRGQQVTLRCSSQSGHNTVSWYQQALGQGPQFIFQYYREEENGRGNFPPRFSGLQFPNYSSELNVNALELDDSALYLCASSFSASSGSSYEQYFGPGTRLTVT.

Only a few counts were recorded for this clone. The V gene is TRBV19, the J gene TRBJ1-2, with 7 bases matching TRBD1. The CDR3 consists of 14 residues. Per the germline V gene, CDR1 is LNHDA and CDR2 is SQIVND (reference sequence). Trimming took 4 bases from V and 8 from J; bases not matched to a gene: 10. The CDR3 bases are TGTGCCAGTAGTACTACTCACAGGGGAATCGGCTACACCTTC. It specifies CASSTTHRGIGYTF.